Here is one TCR beta chain with its context. This receptor's antigen is unknown. No quality values exist for individual bases; no much larger clone is one base distant. V has 5 bases trimmed and J has 6 bases trimmed; junction bases matching no gene number 3. Spanning cysteine to phenylalanine, the CDR3 consists of 13 amino acids. Only the CDR3 part of the read is kept: 39 bases, read in frame from the first base. As encoded in the germline V gene, CDR1 is SNHLY while CDR2 is FYNNEI. This entry comes from a study of PD-L1 blockade in urothelial cancer (dated by TCRdb to between 2016 and 2019). A note on the overall study: Therapy was started in about 2014 for all patients, and atezolizumab 1,200 mg was administered intravenously every 3 weeks. About 90% of the roughly 30 patients were identified as males with urothelial cancer of bladder origin, and a prior smoking history was reported by 18 of 29 patients. An ECOG performance status of 0 or 1 was recorded for the patients, and 0 to 3 prior chemotherapy regimens had been received by the patients. Blood samples were analyzed at two time points: 3 weeks after treatment start (second dose) and 6 weeks after treatment start. Blood samples gave median yields of around 150,000 T cells and some 84,000 unique TCRs, along with a median clonality of 0.080. Somatic, immune and clinical correlates of response to PD-L1 blockade with atezolizumab in urothelial cancer were the focus of an exploratory multi-omic analysis. TCR sequencing covered pretreatment tumor samples and matched, serially collected peripheral blood taken before and after atezolizumab treatment. Progression-free survival longer than 6 months counted as durable clinical benefit, and TCR features were additionally tested against both progression-free and overall survival. Whole exome sequencing and RNA sequencing of pretreatment tumors were performed alongside TCR sequencing in the same patients. Durable clinical benefit was achieved by nine patients but not by the remaining 20. Twenty-nine patients had pretreatment blood TCR-seq, 24 had at least one posttreatment blood collection, and 24 had tumor TCR-seq. Overall study results and their limits: Improved progression-free and overall survival was associated with having pretreatment peripheral blood TCR clonality below the median. Because the sample size was small (n of about 29) and many of the analyses were exploratory, the results are meant to be hypothesis-generating. Greater expansion of tumor-associated TCR clones in peripheral blood 3 weeks after the start of treatment was observed in patients with durable benefit (n ≈ 22, p = 0.022).

Synthetic TCR analog templates were spiked into each PCR so that absolute template abundance could be estimated from read counts. The immunoSEQ assay was used to amplify TCRbeta CDR3 regions from genomic DNA with bias-controlled V and J gene primers. Rearranged TCRbeta segments were sequenced at approximately 20X coverage. The study's own analysis went as follows. Sequencing errors were corrected by clustering and CDR3s were annotated against IMGT to assign V, D and J genes. Downstream analyses used only productive TCRbeta rearrangements and left out out-of-frame or stop-codon sequences. To compute clonality, Shannon entropy was normalized by the log of the number of unique productive sequences and then subtracted from one. Clones differing between time points or between blood and tumor were identified using Fisher's exact test with Benjamini-Hochberg correction, with an adjusted p below 0.01 applied as the threshold. Imported from immuneACCESS, the table was reduced by TCRdb to in-frame sequences with V and J called. These copies leave out some clones; in studies compared against another copy, an unresolved V gene accounts for under half, and the cause of the remainder is not known. That table is the source of V, J and clone size, and D and trimming were worked out from the DNA. This sample has about 40,000 clones in its table, and approximately 86% of those were observed once. The ten most abundant clones make up roughly a quarter of the sample.

Explained via the paper, the time point label denotes: peripheral blood 6 weeks after treatment start. A cohort of approximately 30 patients with locally advanced or metastatic urothelial carcinoma, treated at Memorial Sloan Kettering on a trial protocol, was included. Peripheral blood mononuclear cells were collected pretreatment and during treatment, with between 1 and 8 total time points obtained per patient. The Qiagen DNeasy Blood extraction kit was used to purify genomic DNA from total PBMCs and tumor samples. PBMCs were collected pretreatment and during treatment, and were isolated and stored as previously described.

The TCR originated in a man in his sixties with urothelial cancer. The material sequenced was PBMCs, taken around atezolizumab (anti-PD-L1) treatment. The chain links TRBV2 with TRBJ2-2; TRBD2 matches 7 bases in the middle. The nucleotides are TGTGCCAGCAGTCCACTAGCGTCCGGGGAGCTGTTTTTT. Its translation is CASSPLASGELFF.